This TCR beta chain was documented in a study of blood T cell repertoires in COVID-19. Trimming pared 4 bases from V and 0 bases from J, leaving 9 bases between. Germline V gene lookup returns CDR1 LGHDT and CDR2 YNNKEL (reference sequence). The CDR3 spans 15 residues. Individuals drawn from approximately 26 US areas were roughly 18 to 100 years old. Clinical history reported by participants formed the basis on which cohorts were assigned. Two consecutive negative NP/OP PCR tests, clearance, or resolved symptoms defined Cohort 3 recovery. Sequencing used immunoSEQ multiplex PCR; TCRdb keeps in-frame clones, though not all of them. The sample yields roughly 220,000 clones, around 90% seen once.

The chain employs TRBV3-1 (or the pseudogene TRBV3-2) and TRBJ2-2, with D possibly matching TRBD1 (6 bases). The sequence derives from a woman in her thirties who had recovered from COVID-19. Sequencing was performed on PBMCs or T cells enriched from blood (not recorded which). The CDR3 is CASSPRTANTGELFF. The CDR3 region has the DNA TGTGCCAGCAGCCCGCGGACAGCGAACACCGGGGAGCTGTTTTTT.